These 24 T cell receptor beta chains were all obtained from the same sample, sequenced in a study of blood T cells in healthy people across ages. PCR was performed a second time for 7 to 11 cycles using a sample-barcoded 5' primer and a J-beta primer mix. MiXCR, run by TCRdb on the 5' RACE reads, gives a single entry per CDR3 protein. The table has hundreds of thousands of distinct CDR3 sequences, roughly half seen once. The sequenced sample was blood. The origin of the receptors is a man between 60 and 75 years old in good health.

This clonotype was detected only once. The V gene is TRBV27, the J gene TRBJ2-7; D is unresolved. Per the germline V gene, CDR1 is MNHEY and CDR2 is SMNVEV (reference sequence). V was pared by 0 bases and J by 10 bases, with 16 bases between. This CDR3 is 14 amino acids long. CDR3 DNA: TGTGCCAGCAGTTTATCCCCCACTGTCGGGTTTCAGTACTTC. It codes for CASSLSPTVGFQYF.

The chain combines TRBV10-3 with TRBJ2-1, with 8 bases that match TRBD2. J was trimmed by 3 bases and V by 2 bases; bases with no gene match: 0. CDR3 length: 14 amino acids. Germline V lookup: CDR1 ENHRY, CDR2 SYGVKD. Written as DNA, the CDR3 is TGTGCCATCAGTGAGGCGGGGGGCTACAATGAGCAGTTCTTC. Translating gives CAISEAGGYNEQFF.

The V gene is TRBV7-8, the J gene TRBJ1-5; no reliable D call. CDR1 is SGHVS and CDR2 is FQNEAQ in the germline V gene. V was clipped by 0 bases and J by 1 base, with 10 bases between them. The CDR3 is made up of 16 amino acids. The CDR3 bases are TGTGCCAGCAGCTTAGCGCTAGTACAGAGCAATCAGCCCCAGCATTTT. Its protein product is CASSLALVQSNQPQHF. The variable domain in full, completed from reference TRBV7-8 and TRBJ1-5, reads GAGVSQSPRYKVAKRGQDVALRCDPISGHVSLFWYQQALGQGPEFLTYFQNEAQLDKSGLPSDRFFAERPEGSVSTLKIQRTQQEDSAVYLCASSLALVQSNQPQHFGDGTRLSIL.

CDR3 protein: CASSRNGQGGLSPLHF. In nucleotides, the CDR3 is TGTGCCAGCAGCCGAAACGGACAAGGCGGCCTTTCACCCCTCCACTTT. The gene calls are TRBV7-2 and TRBJ1-6; tentatively, D is TRBD1 (5 bases). The V end lost 5 bases, the J end lost 9 bases, and 20 bases lay between the germline ends. The CDR3 is 16 residues long. Germline-derived CDR1 and CDR2 are SGHTA and FQGNSA.

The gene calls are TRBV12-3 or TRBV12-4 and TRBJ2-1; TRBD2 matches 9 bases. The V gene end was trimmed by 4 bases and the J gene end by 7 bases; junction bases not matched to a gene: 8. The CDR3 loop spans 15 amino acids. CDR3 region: CASSSSGASGNEQFF. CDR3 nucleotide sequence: TGTGCCAGCAGTTCTAGCGGGGCCTCGGGGAATGAGCAGTTCTTC.

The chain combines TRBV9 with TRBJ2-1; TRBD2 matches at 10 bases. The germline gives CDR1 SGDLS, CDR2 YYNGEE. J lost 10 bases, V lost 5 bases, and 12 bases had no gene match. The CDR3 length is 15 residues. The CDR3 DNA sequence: TGTGCCAGCAGTAAGGTGGCTAGCGGGAGAGACGAGCAGTTCTTC. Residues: CASSKVASGRDEQFF.

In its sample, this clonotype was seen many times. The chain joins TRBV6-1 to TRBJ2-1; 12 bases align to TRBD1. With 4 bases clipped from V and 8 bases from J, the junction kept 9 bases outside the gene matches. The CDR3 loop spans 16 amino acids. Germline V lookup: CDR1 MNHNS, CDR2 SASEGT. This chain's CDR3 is CASSAPGQGAIDEQFF. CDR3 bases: TGTGCCAGCAGTGCACCGGGACAGGGGGCGATTGATGAGCAGTTCTTC.

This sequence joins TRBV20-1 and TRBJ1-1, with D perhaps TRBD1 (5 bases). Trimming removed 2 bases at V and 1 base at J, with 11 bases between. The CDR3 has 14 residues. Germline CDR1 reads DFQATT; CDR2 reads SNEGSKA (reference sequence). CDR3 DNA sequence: TGCAGTGCTAGACCGCAGGGCAAGAACACTGAAGCTTTCTTT. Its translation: CSARPQGKNTEAFF.

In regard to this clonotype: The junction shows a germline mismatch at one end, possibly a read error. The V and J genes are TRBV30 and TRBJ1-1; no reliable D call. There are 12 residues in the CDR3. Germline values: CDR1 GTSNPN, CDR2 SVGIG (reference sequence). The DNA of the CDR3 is TGCGCCTGGAGCCCTCGGAGGACTGAAGCTTTCTTT. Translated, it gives CAWSPRRTEAFF. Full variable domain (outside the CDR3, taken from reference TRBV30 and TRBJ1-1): SQTIHQWPATLVQPVGSPLSLECTVEGTSNPNLYWYRQAAGRGLQLLFYSVGIGQISSEVPQNLSASRPQDRQFILSSKKLLLSDSGFYLCAWSPRRTEAFFGQGTRLTVV.

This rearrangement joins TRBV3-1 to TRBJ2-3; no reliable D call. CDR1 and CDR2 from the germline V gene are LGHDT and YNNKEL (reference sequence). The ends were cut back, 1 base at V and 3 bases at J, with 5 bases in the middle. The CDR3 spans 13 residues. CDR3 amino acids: CASSQGPTDTQYF. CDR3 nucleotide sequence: TGTGCCAGCAGCCAAGGTCCAACAGATACGCAGTATTTT.

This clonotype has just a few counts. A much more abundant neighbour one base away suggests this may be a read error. CDR3 sequence (DNA): TGTGCCAGCAGCGTAGACCCCCTAGCGGGAGTGAGGAATGAGCAGTACTTC. Encoded protein: CASSVDPLAGVRNEQYF. The rearrangement uses TRBV9 and TRBJ2-1; TRBD2 aligns across 10 bases. The end of the DNA aligns better with TRBJ2-7, so the J call may be wrong. In germline, CDR1 is SGDLS, CDR2 YYNGEE. The length of the CDR3 is 17 residues.

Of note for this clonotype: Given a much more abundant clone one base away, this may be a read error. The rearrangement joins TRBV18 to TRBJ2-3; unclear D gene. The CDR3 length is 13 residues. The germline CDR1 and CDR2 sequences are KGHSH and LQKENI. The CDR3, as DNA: TGTGCCAGCGCACCAGGATCCGGGGATACGCAGTATTTT. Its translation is CASAPGSGDTQYF.

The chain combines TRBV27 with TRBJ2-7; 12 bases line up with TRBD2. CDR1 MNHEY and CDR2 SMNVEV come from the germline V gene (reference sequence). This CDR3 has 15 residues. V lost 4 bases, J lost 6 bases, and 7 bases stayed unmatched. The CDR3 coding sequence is TGTGCCAGCAGTTGGCGGACTAGCGGGATCGCCGAGCAGTACTTC. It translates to CASSWRTSGIAEQYF.

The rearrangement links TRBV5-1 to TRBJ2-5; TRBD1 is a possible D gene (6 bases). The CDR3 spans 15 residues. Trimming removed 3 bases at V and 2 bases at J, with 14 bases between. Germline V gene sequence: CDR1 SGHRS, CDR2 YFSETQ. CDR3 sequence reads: CASSWGSQGQETQYF. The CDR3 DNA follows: TGCGCCAGCAGCTGGGGGTCGCAGGGGCAAGAGACCCAGTACTTC. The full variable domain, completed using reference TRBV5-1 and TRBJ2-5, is KAGVTQTPRYLIKTRGQQVTLSCSPISGHRSVSWYQQTPGQGLQFLFEYFSETQRNKGNFPGRFSGRQFSNSRSEMNVSTLELGDSALYLCASSWGSQGQETQYFGPGTRLLVL.

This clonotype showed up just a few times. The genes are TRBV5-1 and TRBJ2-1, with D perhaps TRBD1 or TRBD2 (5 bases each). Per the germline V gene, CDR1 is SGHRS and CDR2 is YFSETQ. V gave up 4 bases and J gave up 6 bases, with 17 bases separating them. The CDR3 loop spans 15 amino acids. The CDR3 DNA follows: TGCGCCAGCAGCCCCGGGACCCCGTTAGGCAATGAGCAGTTCTTC. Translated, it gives CASSPGTPLGNEQFF.

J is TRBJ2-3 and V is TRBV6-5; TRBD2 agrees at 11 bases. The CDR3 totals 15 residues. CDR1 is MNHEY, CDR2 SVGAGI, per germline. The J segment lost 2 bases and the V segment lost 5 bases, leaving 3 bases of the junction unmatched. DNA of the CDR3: TGTGCCAGCAGTACGACTAGCGGGATCACAGATACGCAGTATTTT. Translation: CASSTTSGITDTQYF.

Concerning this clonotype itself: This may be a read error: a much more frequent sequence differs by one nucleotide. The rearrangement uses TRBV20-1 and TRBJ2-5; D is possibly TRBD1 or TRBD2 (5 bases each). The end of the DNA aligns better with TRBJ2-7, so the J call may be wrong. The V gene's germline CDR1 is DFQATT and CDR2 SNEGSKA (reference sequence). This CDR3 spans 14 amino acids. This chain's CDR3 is CSARGPGAGCEQYF. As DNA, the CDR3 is TGCAGTGCTAGAGGGCCCGGGGCGGGCTGCGAGCAGTACTTC.

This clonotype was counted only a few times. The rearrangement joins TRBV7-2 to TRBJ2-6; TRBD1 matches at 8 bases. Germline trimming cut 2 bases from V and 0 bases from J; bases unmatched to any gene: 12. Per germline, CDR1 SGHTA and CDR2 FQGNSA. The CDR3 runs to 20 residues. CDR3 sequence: CASSLYGLDRAPSGANVLTF. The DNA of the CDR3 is TGTGCCAGCAGCTTATATGGTTTGGACAGGGCTCCCTCTGGGGCCAACGTCCTGACTTTC.

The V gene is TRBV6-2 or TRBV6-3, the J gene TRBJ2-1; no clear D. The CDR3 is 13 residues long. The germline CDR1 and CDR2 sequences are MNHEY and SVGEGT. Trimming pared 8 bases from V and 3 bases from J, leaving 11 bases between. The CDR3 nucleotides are TGTGCCAGCGCCCTTACTAACTACAATGAGCAGTTCTTC. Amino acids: CASALTNYNEQFF.

The CDR3 coding sequence is TGTGCCAGCAGCGTAGTTGCTAGCGGGGGCTCCTCCTACAATGAGCAGTTCTTC. Translated: CASSVVASGGSSYNEQFF. The gene calls are TRBV9 and TRBJ2-1; 10 bases line up with TRBD2. This CDR3 region has 18 residues. Unmatched junction bases numbered 6, after V lost 0 bases and J lost 0 bases. Per germline, CDR1 SGDLS and CDR2 YYNGEE.

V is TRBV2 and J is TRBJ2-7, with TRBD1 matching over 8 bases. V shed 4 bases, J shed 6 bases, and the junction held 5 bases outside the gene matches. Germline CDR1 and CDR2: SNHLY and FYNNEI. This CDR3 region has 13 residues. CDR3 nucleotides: TGTGCCAGCAGTGTGGACAGGGAAGGCGAGCAGTACTTC. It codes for CASSVDREGEQYF.

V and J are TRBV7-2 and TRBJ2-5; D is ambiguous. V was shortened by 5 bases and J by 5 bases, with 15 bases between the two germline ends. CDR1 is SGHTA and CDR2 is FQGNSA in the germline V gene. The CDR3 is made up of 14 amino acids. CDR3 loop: CASSPSSVAETQYF. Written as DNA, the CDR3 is TGTGCCAGCAGCCCAAGCAGTGTCGCTGAGACCCAGTACTTC.

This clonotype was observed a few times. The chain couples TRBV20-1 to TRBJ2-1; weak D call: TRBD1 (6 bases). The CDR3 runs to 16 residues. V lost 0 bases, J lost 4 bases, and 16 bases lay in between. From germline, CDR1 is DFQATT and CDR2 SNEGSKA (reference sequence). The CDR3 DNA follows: TGCAGTGCTAGAGAGGGACCGGGACACCTATACAATGAGCAGTTCTTC. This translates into CSAREGPGHLYNEQFF.

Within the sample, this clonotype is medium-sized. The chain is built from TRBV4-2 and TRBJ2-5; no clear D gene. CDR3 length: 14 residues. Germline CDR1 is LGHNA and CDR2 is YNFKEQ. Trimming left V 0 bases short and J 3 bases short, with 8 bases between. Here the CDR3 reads CASSQESTKETQYF. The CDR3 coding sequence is TGTGCCAGCAGCCAAGAAAGTACCAAAGAGACCCAGTACTTC.